The TCR beta chain described here comes from a study of OX40 agonist ivuxolimab in advanced cancers. About the study: A male proportion of about 86% was recorded, with mean age 60 years and range about 23 to 90.

Sequencing was performed with immunoSEQ multiplex PCR; in TCRdb, only in-frame clones are kept and a portion is missing. Among almost 90,000 clones listed, under 95% were seen once. The germline gives CDR1 LNHDA, CDR2 SQIVND (reference sequence). The length of the CDR3 is 14 residues. V lost 9 bases and J lost 5; bases outside the gene matches: 13. The chain has TRBV19 and TRBJ2-7; 7 bases match TRBD1. Sample: CD4+ or CD8+ T cells sorted from blood, taken in a trial of the OX40 agonist ivuxolimab. This clonotype was sampled from an adult with an advanced solid tumor such as melanoma, head and neck, liver or kidney cancer. The CDR3 here is CASNSGTEKNEQYF. CDR3 nucleotides: TGTGCCAGCAATTCCGGGACAGAAAAGAACGAGCAGTACTTC.